One T cell receptor beta chain is described in this entry. The antigen is unknown. Each single cDNA molecule received a unique molecular identifier. TCRdb reanalysed the 5' RACE reads using MiXCR and keeps one entry per CDR3 protein. The profile shows around 33,000 distinct CDR3 sequences, about 7% of them singletons. This CDR3 comprises 15 residues. Trimming cost V 10 bases and J 5 bases; bases outside gene matches: 12. The germline gives CDR1 MDHEN, CDR2 SYDVKM. The sample is drawn from a study of early T cells in non-severe SARS-CoV-2 infection. Across the study: Chains were unpaired, as sequencing was done on bulk RNA from unsorted whole blood.

Overall study findings and caveats: VDJdb matching skewed toward anti-spike CD8 responses, missing private and CD4 specificities.

This receptor was obtained from an adult who was a healthcare worker with PCR-confirmed SARS-CoV-2 infection or an uninfected control (not recorded which). The sequencing sample was made of whole blood. The chain is built from TRBV28 and TRBJ2-3; the match to TRBD2 covers 10 bases. CDR3 sequence: CATRSTSGKVDTQYF. The CDR3 DNA is TGTGCCACCAGAAGTACTAGCGGGAAGGTAGATACGCAGTATTTT. Full variable domain (remainder filled in from reference TRBV28 and TRBJ2-3): DVKVTQSSRYLVKRTGEKVFLECVQDMDHENMFWYRQDPGLGLRLIYFSYDVKMKEKGDIPEGYSVSREKKERFSLILESASTNQTSMYLCATRSTSGKVDTQYFGPGTRLTVL.